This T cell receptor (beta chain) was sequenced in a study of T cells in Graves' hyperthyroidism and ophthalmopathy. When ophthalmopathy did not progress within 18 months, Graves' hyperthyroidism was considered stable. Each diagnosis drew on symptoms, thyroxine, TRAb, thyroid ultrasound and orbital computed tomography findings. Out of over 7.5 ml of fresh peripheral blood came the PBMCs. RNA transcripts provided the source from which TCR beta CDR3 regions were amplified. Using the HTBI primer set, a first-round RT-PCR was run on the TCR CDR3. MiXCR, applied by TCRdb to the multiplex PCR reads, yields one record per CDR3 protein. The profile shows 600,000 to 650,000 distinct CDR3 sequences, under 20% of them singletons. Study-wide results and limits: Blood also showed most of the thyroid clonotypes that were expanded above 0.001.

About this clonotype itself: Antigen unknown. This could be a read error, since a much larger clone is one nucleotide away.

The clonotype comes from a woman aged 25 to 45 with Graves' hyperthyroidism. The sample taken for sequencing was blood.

CDR3 amino acids: CASTLGENQPLHF. CDR3 coding DNA: TGTGCCAGCACGTTAGGGGAAAACCAGCCCCTGCATTTT. The chain carries TRBV6-5 and TRBJ1-5; D is possibly TRBD1 (5 bases). The CDR3 contains 13 residues. The germline CDR1 and CDR2 sequences are MNHEY and SVGAGI.